The rows below give T cell receptor beta chains drawn from one sample of a study of blood T cell repertoires in COVID-19. Some clones are missing from TCRdb's copy, which holds only in-frame ones; the method was immunoSEQ multiplex PCR. Among fewer than 250,000 clones, approximately 80% were seen once, and the ten largest hold roughly 12%. Sequencing was done on a sample of peripheral blood. The receptors come from a woman aged 45 to 65 with acute or convalescent COVID-19. Each CDR3 is given with its conserved first and last residue. The order of the fields is clone size, V gene, J gene, D gene, CDR3 DNA, CDR3 protein. D genes are given only for firm matches. Clone size appears in some rows only: once, few, many, or a class for an expanded clone.

abundance: .; v_gene: TRBV15; j_gene: TRBJ1-2; d_gene: TRBD1; CDR3nt: TGTGCCACCAGCAGAGGTACAGGGGAATATGGCTACACCTTC; CDR3aa: CATSRGTGEYGYTF
abundance: .; v_gene: TRBV28; j_gene: TRBJ2-1; d_gene: .; CDR3nt: TGTGCCAGCAGTTTTCCGCAGGGGAGTTACAATGAGCAGTTCTTC; CDR3aa: CASSFPQGSYNEQFF
abundance: once; v_gene: TRBV5-6; j_gene: TRBJ2-7; d_gene: .; CDR3nt: TGTGCCAGCAGCTTGGTTACTAGTCGGGAGCAGTACTTC; CDR3aa: CASSLVTSREQYF
abundance: .; v_gene: TRBV30; j_gene: TRBJ2-7; d_gene: .; CDR3nt: TGTGCCTGGAGTGGAGGTCTAGACTACGAGCAGTACTTC; CDR3aa: CAWSGGLDYEQYF
abundance: .; v_gene: TRBV6-4; j_gene: TRBJ2-3; d_gene: .; CDR3nt: TGTGCCAGCAGTGACTCTTGGGCGGATACGCAGTATTTT; CDR3aa: CASSDSWADTQYF
abundance: few; v_gene: TRBV2; j_gene: TRBJ1-1; d_gene: .; CDR3nt: TGTGCCAGCAGGAGGGACATAAACACTGAAGCTTTCTTT; CDR3aa: CASRRDINTEAFF
abundance: .; v_gene: TRBV11-2; j_gene: TRBJ2-7; d_gene: .; CDR3nt: TGTGCCAGCAGCCCGACAGGGAGGGAGCAGTACTTC; CDR3aa: CASSPTGREQYF
abundance: .; v_gene: TRBV27; j_gene: TRBJ2-3; d_gene: TRBD2; CDR3nt: TGTGCCAGCAGTTCCCAGCTAGCGGGAGGGCCAGATACGCAGTATTTT; CDR3aa: CASSSQLAGGPDTQYF
abundance: .; v_gene: TRBV11-3; j_gene: TRBJ2-1; d_gene: TRBD1; CDR3nt: TGTGCCAGCAGCTTACACAGGGGCGCCCACAATGAGCAGTTCTTC; CDR3aa: CASSLHRGAHNEQFF
abundance: .; v_gene: TRBV15; j_gene: TRBJ1-4; d_gene: TRBD1; CDR3nt: TGTGCCACCAGCAGAGACTCAGGACAGGGAAATGAAAAACTGTTTTTT; CDR3aa: CATSRDSGQGNEKLFF
abundance: .; v_gene: TRBV18; j_gene: TRBJ1-1; d_gene: TRBD1; CDR3nt: TGTGCCAGCTCACCATCCTACCAGGGGGAGAACACTGAAGCTTTCTTT; CDR3aa: CASSPSYQGENTEAFF
abundance: .; v_gene: TRBV28; j_gene: TRBJ1-4; d_gene: .; CDR3nt: TGTGCCAGCAGCACCTCGGGGGGCGGTGAAAAACTGTTTTTT; CDR3aa: CASSTSGGGEKLFF
abundance: .; v_gene: TRBV30; j_gene: TRBJ2-3; d_gene: TRBD2; CDR3nt: TGTGCCTGGAGCCTAGCGGGCACAGATACGCAGTATTTT; CDR3aa: CAWSLAGTDTQYF
abundance: .; v_gene: TRBV5-1; j_gene: TRBJ2-1; d_gene: TRBD1; CDR3nt: TGCGCCAGCAGCTTAGTGACAGGGCAGAATGAGCAGTTCTTC; CDR3aa: CASSLVTGQNEQFF
abundance: few; v_gene: TRBV30; j_gene: TRBJ2-4; d_gene: .; CDR3nt: TGTGCTACTGCGGTTGCGGCCAAAAACATTCAGTACTTC; CDR3aa: CATAVAAKNIQYF
abundance: .; v_gene: TRBV19; j_gene: TRBJ2-6; d_gene: TRBD1; CDR3nt: TGTGCCAGTAGACCCGAGGGGGACAGAACCCTCTCTGGGGCCAACGTCCTGACTTTC; CDR3aa: CASRPEGDRTLSGANVLTF
abundance: .; v_gene: TRBV19; j_gene: TRBJ2-1; d_gene: TRBD1; CDR3nt: TGTGCCAGCCTTGAGGGACAGGGATACAATGAGCAGTTCTTC; CDR3aa: CASLEGQGYNEQFF
abundance: .; v_gene: TRBV28; j_gene: TRBJ1-3; d_gene: .; CDR3nt: TGTGCCAGCAGTCGGGGCTCTGGAAACACCATATATTTT; CDR3aa: CASSRGSGNTIYF
abundance: .; v_gene: TRBV27; j_gene: TRBJ1-1; d_gene: TRBD1; CDR3nt: TGTGCCAGCAGGGAACTCAGGGGGCTTGACACTGAAGCTTTCTTT; CDR3aa: CASRELRGLDTEAFF
abundance: .; v_gene: TRBV10-3; j_gene: TRBJ2-1; d_gene: .; CDR3nt: TGTGCCATCAGTGATCCAGGATGGGCGAGCACCGAGCAGTTCTTC; CDR3aa: CAISDPGWASTEQFF
abundance: .; v_gene: TRBV7-2; j_gene: TRBJ2-6; d_gene: .; CDR3nt: TGTGCCAGCCGTGAGTCTGGGGCCAACGTCCTGACTTTC; CDR3aa: CASRESGANVLTF
abundance: few; v_gene: TRBV7-9; j_gene: TRBJ2-7; d_gene: TRBD1; CDR3nt: TGTGCCAGCAGCTTGAGACAGGGCTACGAGCAGTACTTC; CDR3aa: CASSLRQGYEQYF
abundance: .; v_gene: TRBV6-1; j_gene: TRBJ1-2; d_gene: .; CDR3nt: TGTGCCAGCAGTGAAATCGCGGGGTTCTATGGCTACACCTTC; CDR3aa: CASSEIAGFYGYTF
abundance: few; v_gene: TRBV5-6; j_gene: TRBJ2-3; d_gene: .; CDR3nt: TGTGCCAGCAGCTTGGACATTGGCAGGGCTACGCAGTATTTT; CDR3aa: CASSLDIGRATQYF
abundance: .; v_gene: TRBV7-6; j_gene: TRBJ2-7; d_gene: .; CDR3nt: TGTGCCAGCAGCTTACAACTAGCCTACGAGCAGTACTTC; CDR3aa: CASSLQLAYEQYF